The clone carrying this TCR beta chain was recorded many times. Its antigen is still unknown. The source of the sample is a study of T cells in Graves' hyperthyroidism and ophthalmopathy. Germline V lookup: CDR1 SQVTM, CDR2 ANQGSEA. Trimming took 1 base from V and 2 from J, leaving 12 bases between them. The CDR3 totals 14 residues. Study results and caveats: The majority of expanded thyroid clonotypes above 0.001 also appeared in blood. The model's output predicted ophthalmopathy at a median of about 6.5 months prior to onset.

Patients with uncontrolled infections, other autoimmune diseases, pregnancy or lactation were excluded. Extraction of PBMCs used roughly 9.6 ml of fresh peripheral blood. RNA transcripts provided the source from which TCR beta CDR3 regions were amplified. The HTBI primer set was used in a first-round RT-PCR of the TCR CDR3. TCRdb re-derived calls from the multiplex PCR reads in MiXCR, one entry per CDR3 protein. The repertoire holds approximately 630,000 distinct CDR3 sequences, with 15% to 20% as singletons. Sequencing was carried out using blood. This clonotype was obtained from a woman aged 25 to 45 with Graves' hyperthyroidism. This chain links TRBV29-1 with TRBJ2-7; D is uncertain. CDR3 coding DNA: TGCAGCGTTGAAGGGGTTGGCAGACCCTACGAGCAGTACTTC. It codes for CSVEGVGRPYEQYF.